Listed below are T cell receptor beta chains from one sample, sequenced in a study of Ad26.COV2.S vaccination and SARS-CoV-2 variants. Sequencing was performed with immunoSEQ multiplex PCR; in TCRdb, only in-frame clones are kept and a portion is missing. Counted here are about 350,000 clones, about 90% occurring once; the ten biggest clones make up 3% to 5%. Specimen: peripheral blood, collected after recovery from COVID-19. These receptors originate from a human donor who had recovered from COVID-19. The CDR3 runs from the conserved cysteine through the conserved F or W. Clone size is given for some rows only: seen once, a few or many times, or a class if the clone is expanded.

clone_size,v_call,j_call,cdr3_length,cdr3_aa
.,TRBV3-1/TRBV3-2,TRBJ1-6,16,CASSQESPRINSPLHF
.,TRBV9,TRBJ1-4,13,CASSPTGAEKLFF
once,TRBV4-3,TRBJ1-2,15,CASSQVGRADYGYTF
.,TRBV3-1/TRBV3-2,TRBJ2-1,16,CASSQVASGGRNEQFF
few,TRBV7-9,TRBJ2-5,12,CASRPLGETQYF
.,TRBV2,TRBJ2-2,14,CASSDGGNTGELFF
.,TRBV11-2,TRBJ1-1,16,CASSLDRTTANTEAFF
.,TRBV5-1,TRBJ2-1,16,CASSLSADSLNNEQFF
.,TRBV10-1,TRBJ2-6,17,CASSADRRSSGANVLTF
.,TRBV7-9,TRBJ2-2,17,CASSLGVEDQNTGELFF
.,TRBV19,TRBJ1-1,13,CASSTDSDTEAFF
.,TRBV11-2,TRBJ2-5,15,CASSLVRGAQETQYF
.,TRBV6-6,TRBJ1-5,16,CASMGRDRGWNQPQHF
.,TRBV6-6,TRBJ2-2,14,CASSRLAGPGELFF
.,TRBV12-3/TRBV12-4,TRBJ1-1,11,CASSFRTEAFF
.,TRBV9,TRBJ2-2,15,CASSVSGEATGELFF
once,TRBV3-1/TRBV3-2,TRBJ2-2,15,CASSPRASNTGELFF
.,TRBV10-3,TRBJ2-3,14,CAITRGQFTDTQYF
.,TRBV7-2,TRBJ1-1,17,CASSLSRDRGLNTEAFF
.,TRBV9,TRBJ1-5,14,CASSEGHSNQPQHF
.,TRBV15,TRBJ1-1,13,CATSRARNTEAFF
.,TRBV5-1,TRBJ2-1,14,CASSLARQGGEQFF
.,TRBV7-2,TRBJ1-1,13,CASSSQGDTEAFF
.,TRBV6-5,TRBJ2-5,13,CASNRQIQETQYF
few,TRBV4-3,TRBJ2-3,14,CASSQDQGTDTQYF
.,TRBV4-3,TRBJ2-7,13,CASSQGTGYEQYF
.,TRBV21-1,TRBJ2-1,12,CASSTLLAEQFF
.,TRBV10-3,TRBJ2-3,20,CAISEYWDRRAGGPTDTQYF
once,TRBV10-3,TRBJ2-1,14,CATDGQGGYNEQFF
.,TRBV4-2,TRBJ2-3,17,CASSQESTGTSTDTQYF
.,TRBV13,TRBJ2-7,13,CASSFPRRDEQYF
.,TRBV5-1,TRBJ1-6,16,CASSLSPGANNSPLHF
.,TRBV5-1,TRBJ2-5,14,CASSLGAVQETQYF
.,TRBV4-1,TRBJ1-5,17,CASSLGQGAPATQPQHF
.,TRBV6-2/TRBV6-3,TRBJ1-5,14,CASSPDPGNQPQHF
.,TRBV11-2,TRBJ1-1,15,CASSLVQGEQGEAFF
.,TRBV3-1/TRBV3-2,TRBJ2-2,14,CASSLEPNAGELFF
.,TRBV25-1,TRBJ1-1,14,CASSEFERAGGAFF
once,TRBV2,TRBJ2-1,12,CASSTDRDEQFF
.,TRBV18,TRBJ1-5,16,CASSPTESRLVQPQHF
once,TRBV7-2,TRBJ2-3,16,CASSRRTSGGGDTQYF